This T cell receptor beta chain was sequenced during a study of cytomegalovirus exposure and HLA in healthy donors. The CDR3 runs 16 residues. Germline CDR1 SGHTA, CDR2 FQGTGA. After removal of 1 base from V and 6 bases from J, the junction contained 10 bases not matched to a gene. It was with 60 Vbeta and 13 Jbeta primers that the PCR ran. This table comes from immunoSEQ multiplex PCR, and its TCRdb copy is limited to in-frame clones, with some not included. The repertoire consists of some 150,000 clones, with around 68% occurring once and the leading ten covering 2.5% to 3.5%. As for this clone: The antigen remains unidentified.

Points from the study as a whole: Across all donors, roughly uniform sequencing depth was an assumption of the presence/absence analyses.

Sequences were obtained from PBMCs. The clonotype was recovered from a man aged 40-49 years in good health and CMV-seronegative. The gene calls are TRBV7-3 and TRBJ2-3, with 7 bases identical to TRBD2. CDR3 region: CASSLSGAGVSDTQYF. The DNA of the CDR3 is TGTGCCAGCAGCTTAAGTGGGGCGGGAGTTTCCGATACGCAGTATTTT.